These T cell receptor beta chains were read from a single sample in a study of OX40 agonist ivuxolimab in advanced cancers. Produced via immunoSEQ multiplex PCR; TCRdb's table is partial and in-frame only. This sample yields about 86,000 clones, of which 87% are seen a single time; 1.1% to 1.5% belongs to the top ten. The material sequenced was CD4+ or CD8+ T cells sorted from blood, taken in a trial of the OX40 agonist ivuxolimab. These receptors were obtained from an adult with an advanced solid tumor such as melanoma, head and neck, liver or kidney cancer. CDR3s include the opening cysteine and the closing phenylalanine or tryptophan. Each record gives: V gene, J gene, D gene, CDR3 length, clone size, CDR3 DNA, CDR3 protein. D genes are given only for firm matches. Size tells how often a clone was seen (once, few, many) or the class of an expanded clone, and some rows leave it out.

TRBV4-2,TRBJ1-1,TRBD1,14,-,TGTGCCAGCAGCAGACGCAGGGGGCCCACTGAAGCTTTCTTT,CASSRRRGPTEAFF
TRBV5-4,TRBJ2-5,TRBD1,15,once,TGTGCCAGCAGCTTGGGGGACAGGGCACAAGAGACCCAGTACTTC,CASSLGDRAQETQYF
TRBV5-5,TRBJ1-5,-,13,once,TGTGCCAGCAGCTTGGTGGGCAATCAGCCCCAGCATTTT,CASSLVGNQPQHF
TRBV5-4,TRBJ1-2,TRBD1,16,-,TGTGCCAGCAGCACCACAGAGAGGGGCGGACAGGGTTACTACACCTTC,CASSTTERGGQGYYTF
TRBV7-3,TRBJ2-5,-,16,-,TGTGCCAGCAGCTCATCCGGGACCTCGCGAGGAGAGACCCAGTACTTC,CASSSSGTSRGETQYF
TRBV21-1,TRBJ2-2,-,15,-,TGTGCCAGCAGCAAAGTAGAACAGGGGGGCGGGGAGCTGTTTTTT,CASSKVEQGGGELFF
TRBV7-8,TRBJ2-4,-,14,-,TGTGCCAGCAGCTTAGCGCTAGGGACCGGAAAGCAGTACTTC,CASSLALGTGKQYF
TRBV7-3,TRBJ1-2,TRBD1,14,-,TGTGCCAGCAGCTTAGACAGGGTCAACTATGGCTACACCTTC,CASSLDRVNYGYTF
TRBV6-1,TRBJ1-2,TRBD1,14,-,TGTGCCAGCAGTGAAGTCTGGGGACAGGGGAGCTACACCTTC,CASSEVWGQGSYTF
TRBV30,TRBJ2-5,TRBD2,15,-,TGTGCCAGTGGAAGAAGCGGGAGCTACCAAGAGACCCAGTACTTC,CASGRSGSYQETQYF
TRBV18,TRBJ1-4,-,14,-,TGTGCCAGCTCACGGGAAGCAACTAATGAAAAACTGTTTTTT,CASSREATNEKLFF
TRBV28,TRBJ2-7,-,17,-,TGTGCCAGCAGTTGGGGCGTTGATTGGACGGTCGGCTACGAGCAGTACTTC,CASSWGVDWTVGYEQYF
TRBV7-2,TRBJ2-7,TRBD2,14,-,TGTGCCAGCAGCTCCACGGGGGGTCCCTACGAGCAGTACTTC,CASSSTGGPYEQYF
TRBV5-4,TRBJ1-1,-,14,-,TGTGCCAGCAGCTCGGTAGTCGGGGAGACTGAAGCTTTCTTT,CASSSVVGETEAFF
TRBV30,TRBJ2-7,TRBD1,13,-,TGTGCCTGGGCACGGACAGGTTCGGCCGAGCAGTACTTC,CAWARTGSAEQYF
TRBV7-9,TRBJ2-7,-,14,-,TGTGCCAGCAGCCTCGAGGGGTCAGGGCGCGAGCAGTACTTC,CASSLEGSGREQYF
TRBV6-6,TRBJ2-5,-,12,-,TGTGCCAGCAGTTACTCCGTCGGGGCCCAGTACTTC,CASSYSVGAQYF
TRBV18,TRBJ2-3,-,14,-,TGTGCCAGCTCACCACCGGAGGGCGCAGATACGCAGTATTTT,CASSPPEGADTQYF
TRBV7-2,TRBJ2-7,-,16,-,TGTGCCAGCAGCCCCATCGGGACAAGAGGGGACTACGAGCAGTACTTC,CASSPIGTRGDYEQYF
TRBV19,TRBJ2-1,TRBD2,17,-,TGTGCCAGTAGTATGGATAGCGGGGGGCTGGGGGACAATGAGCAGTTCTTC,CASSMDSGGLGDNEQFF
TRBV11-2,TRBJ2-1,-,17,-,TGTGCCAGCAGCCACCGCCAACTAGCCCTTACCTACAATGAGCAGTTCTTC,CASSHRQLALTYNEQFF
TRBV7-2,TRBJ1-1,-,15,-,TGTGCCAGCAGCTTAGCGGGGCTTTTAAACACTGAAGCTTTCTTT,CASSLAGLLNTEAFF
TRBV9,TRBJ1-2,TRBD1,13,-,TGTGCCAGCAGCGAACAGGGGAGGAGCGGCTACACCTTC,CASSEQGRSGYTF
TRBV7-3,TRBJ2-5,TRBD1,14,few,TGTGCCAGCAGCGCAAACAGGGGGCAGGGGACCCAGTACTTC,CASSANRGQGTQYF
TRBV28,TRBJ1-5,-,14,-,TGTGCCAGCAGAATGACTCCTTTTGATCAGCCCCAGCATTTT,CASRMTPFDQPQHF
TRBV4-2,TRBJ1-5,TRBD1,16,few,TGTGCCAGCAGCCAAGGCCGGGACAGGGCTCAGCAGCCCCAGCATTTT,CASSQGRDRAQQPQHF
TRBV5-1,TRBJ1-2,TRBD1,14,few,TGCGCCAGCAGCTTGGACAGGGGTCACTATGGCTACACCTTC,CASSLDRGHYGYTF
TRBV5-1,TRBJ1-2,-,13,-,TGCGCCAGCAGCTTGGCCGAGGGGGATGGCTACACCTTC,CASSLAEGDGYTF
TRBV10-3,TRBJ2-3,-,12,-,TGTGCCATCAGTCAAGACGTAGATACGCAGTATTTT,CAISQDVDTQYF
TRBV10-3,TRBJ2-7,-,14,once,TGTGCCATCAGTGAAGAGCGGAGCTCCTACGAGCAGTACTTC,CAISEERSSYEQYF
TRBV6-1,TRBJ1-2,-,13,-,TGTGCCAGCAGAAGAACCCAGGGGTCCGGCTACACCTTC,CASRRTQGSGYTF
TRBV19,TRBJ2-7,TRBD2,14,-,TGTGCCAGTAGTATTAGAGCGGGGGGATACGAGCAGTACTTC,CASSIRAGGYEQYF
TRBV5-1,TRBJ1-4,-,13,once,TGCGCCAGCAAGAAAGGTTTCAATGAAAAACTGTTTTTT,CASKKGFNEKLFF
TRBV4-2,TRBJ1-2,-,13,-,TGTGCCAGCAGCCAAGATTCACAGGGAGGCTACACCTTC,CASSQDSQGGYTF
TRBV4-1,TRBJ1-5,-,15,-,TGCGCCAGCAGCCAAGAGGTCAGTGCTGTTCAGCCCCAGCATTTT,CASSQEVSAVQPQHF
TRBV4-1,TRBJ1-2,-,15,-,TGCGCCAGCAGTCCCCGAGAGACGGGGACATCCAGCTACACCTTC,CASSPRETGTSSYTF
TRBV6-5,TRBJ1-1,-,13,-,TGTGCCAGCCGGGATGGGGCCCCAGCTCGAGCTTTCTTT,CASRDGAPARAFF
TRBV7-3,TRBJ2-2,-,16,-,TGTGCCAGCAGCCCGCTCGGTAGCGATCGGGCCGGGGAGCTGTTTTTT,CASSPLGSDRAGELFF
TRBV2,TRBJ2-1,-,14,-,TGTGCCAGTGAGCCTAGCACGGGGGTCAATGAGCAGTTCTTC,CASEPSTGVNEQFF
TRBV6-1,TRBJ1-5,TRBD1,14,-,TGTGCCAGCAGGACCGACAGGGTAGATCAGCCCCAGCATTTT,CASRTDRVDQPQHF
TRBV6-5,TRBJ2-3,TRBD2,16,once,TGTGCCAGCAGTTCGGGACTAGCGACTAGCACAGATACGCAGTATTTT,CASSSGLATSTDTQYF
TRBV5-6,TRBJ2-3,TRBD1,15,-,TGTGCCAGCAGCTTGACAGGGGTGGTGACAGATACGCAGTATTTT,CASSLTGVVTDTQYF
TRBV30,TRBJ2-4,-,14,once,TGTGCCTGGAGTGGCCGGGTCGCACGAAACATTCAGTACTTC,CAWSGRVARNIQYF